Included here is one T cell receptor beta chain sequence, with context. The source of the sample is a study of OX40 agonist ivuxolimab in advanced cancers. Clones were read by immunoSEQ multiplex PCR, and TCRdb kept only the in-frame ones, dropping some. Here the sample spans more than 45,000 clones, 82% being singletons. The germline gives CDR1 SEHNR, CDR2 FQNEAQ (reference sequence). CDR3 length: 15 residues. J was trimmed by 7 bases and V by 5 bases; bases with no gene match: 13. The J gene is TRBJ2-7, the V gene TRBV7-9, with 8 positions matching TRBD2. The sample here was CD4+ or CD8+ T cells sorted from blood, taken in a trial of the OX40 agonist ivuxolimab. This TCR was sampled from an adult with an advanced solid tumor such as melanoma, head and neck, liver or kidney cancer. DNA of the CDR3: TGTGCCAGCAGCCTATTCAGCGGGAGCCAGGGAGAGCAGTACTTC. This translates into CASSLFSGSQGEQYF. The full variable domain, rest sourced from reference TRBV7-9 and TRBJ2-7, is DTGVSQNPRHKITKRGQNVTFRCDPISEHNRLYWYRQTLGQGPEFLTYFQNEAQLEKSRLLSDRFSAERPKGSFSTLEIQRTEQGDSAMYLCASSLFSGSQGEQYFGPGTRLTVT.